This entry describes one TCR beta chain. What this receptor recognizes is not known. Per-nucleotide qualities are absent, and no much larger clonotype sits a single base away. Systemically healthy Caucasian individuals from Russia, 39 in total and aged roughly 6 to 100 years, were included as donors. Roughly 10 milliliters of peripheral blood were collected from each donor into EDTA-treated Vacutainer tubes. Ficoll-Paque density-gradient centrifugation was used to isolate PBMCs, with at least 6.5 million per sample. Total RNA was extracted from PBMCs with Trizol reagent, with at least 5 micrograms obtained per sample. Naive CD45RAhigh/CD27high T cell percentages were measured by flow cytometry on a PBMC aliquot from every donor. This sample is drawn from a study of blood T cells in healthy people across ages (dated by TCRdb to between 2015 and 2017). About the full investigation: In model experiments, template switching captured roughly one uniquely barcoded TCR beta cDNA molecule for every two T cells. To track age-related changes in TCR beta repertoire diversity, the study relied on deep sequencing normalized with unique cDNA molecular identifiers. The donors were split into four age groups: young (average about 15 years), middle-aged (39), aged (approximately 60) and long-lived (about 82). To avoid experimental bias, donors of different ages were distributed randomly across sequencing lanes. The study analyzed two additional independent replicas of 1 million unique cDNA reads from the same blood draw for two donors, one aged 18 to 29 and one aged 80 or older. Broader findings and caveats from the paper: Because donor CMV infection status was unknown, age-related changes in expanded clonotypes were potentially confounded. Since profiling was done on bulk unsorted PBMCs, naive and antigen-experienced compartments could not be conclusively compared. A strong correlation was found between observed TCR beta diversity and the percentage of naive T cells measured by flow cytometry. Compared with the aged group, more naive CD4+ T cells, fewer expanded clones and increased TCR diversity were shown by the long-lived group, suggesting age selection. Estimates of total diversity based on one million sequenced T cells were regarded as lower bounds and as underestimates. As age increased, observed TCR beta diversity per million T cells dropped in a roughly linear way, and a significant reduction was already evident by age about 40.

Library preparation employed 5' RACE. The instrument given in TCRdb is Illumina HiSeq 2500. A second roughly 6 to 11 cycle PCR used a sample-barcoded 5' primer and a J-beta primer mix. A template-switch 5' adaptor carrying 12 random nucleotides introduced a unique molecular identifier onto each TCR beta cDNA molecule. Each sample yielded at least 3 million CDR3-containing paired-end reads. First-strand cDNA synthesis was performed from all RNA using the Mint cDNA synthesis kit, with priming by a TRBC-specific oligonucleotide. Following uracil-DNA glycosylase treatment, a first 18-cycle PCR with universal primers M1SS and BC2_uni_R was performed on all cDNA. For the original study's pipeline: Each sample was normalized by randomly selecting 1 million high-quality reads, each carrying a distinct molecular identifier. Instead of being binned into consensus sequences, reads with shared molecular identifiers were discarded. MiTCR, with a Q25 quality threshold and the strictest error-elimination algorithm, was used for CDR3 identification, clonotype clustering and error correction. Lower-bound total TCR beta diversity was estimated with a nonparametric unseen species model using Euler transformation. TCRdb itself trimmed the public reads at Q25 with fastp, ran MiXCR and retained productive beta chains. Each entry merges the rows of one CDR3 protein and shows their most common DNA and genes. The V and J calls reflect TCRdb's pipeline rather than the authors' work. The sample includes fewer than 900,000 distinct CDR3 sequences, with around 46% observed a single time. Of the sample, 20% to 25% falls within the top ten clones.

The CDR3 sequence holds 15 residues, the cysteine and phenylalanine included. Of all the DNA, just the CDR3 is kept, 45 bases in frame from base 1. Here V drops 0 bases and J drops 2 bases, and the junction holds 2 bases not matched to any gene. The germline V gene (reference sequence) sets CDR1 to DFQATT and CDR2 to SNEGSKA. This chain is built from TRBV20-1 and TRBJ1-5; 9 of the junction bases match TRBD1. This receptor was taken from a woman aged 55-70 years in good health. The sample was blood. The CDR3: CSAREQGARNQPQHF. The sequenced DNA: TGCAGTGCTAGAGAACAGGGGGCTCGCAATCAGCCCCAGCATTTT.